This T cell receptor (beta chain) was identified in a study of response to subunit inactivated influenza vaccine. TCRdb processed the RT-PCR reads anew with MiXCR; each CDR3 protein has one entry. The table records 650,000 to 800,000 distinct CDR3 sequences, about 15% of them present only once. This CDR3 is built from 12 residues. V gave up 4 bases and J gave up 9 bases, with 10 bases separating them. There are a few counts of this clonotype. This sample comprised PBMCs from blood, obtained 14 days before vaccination. This receptor was taken from a man between 50 and 59 years old who received an inactivated influenza vaccine. V and J are TRBV12-3 or TRBV12-4 and TRBJ1-5, with no clear D. For the CDR3, the DNA is TGTGCCAGCAGTTCTATACCCTCGCCCCAGCATTTT. Its translation: CASSSIPSPQHF.